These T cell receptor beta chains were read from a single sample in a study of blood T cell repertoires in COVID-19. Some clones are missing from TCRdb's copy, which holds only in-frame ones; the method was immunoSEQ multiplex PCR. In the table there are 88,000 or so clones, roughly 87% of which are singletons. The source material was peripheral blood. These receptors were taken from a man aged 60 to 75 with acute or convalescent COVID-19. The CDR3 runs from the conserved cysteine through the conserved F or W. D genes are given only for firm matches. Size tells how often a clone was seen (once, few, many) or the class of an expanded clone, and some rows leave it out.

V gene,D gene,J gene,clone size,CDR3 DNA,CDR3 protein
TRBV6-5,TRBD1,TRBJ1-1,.,TGTGCCAGCAACCGGGACAGGGCGACTGAAGCTTTCTTT,CASNRDRATEAFF
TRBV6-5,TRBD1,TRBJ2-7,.,TGTGCCAGCAGTTACTCGGGCACAGGGGTGACCTACGAGCAGTACTTC,CASSYSGTGVTYEQYF
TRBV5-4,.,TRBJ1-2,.,TGTGCCAGCAGGATCGGACAGAGTTCTACCTATGGCTACACCTTC,CASRIGQSSTYGYTF
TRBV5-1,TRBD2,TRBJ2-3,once,TGCGCCAGCAGCTTGGATGCGGGAGGAGCAGATACGCAGTATTTT,CASSLDAGGADTQYF
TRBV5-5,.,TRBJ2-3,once,TGTGCCAGCAGCCCGGAGGCGGGGTTTAGCAGGGATACGCAGTATTTT,CASSPEAGFSRDTQYF
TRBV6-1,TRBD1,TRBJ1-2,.,TGTGCCAGCAGTGAAGCGTTACAGGGGGAAAGGAGAGGCTACACCTTC,CASSEALQGERRGYTF
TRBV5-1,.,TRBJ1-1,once,TGCGCCAGCAGCCTAGACGATAACACTGAAGCTTTCTTT,CASSLDDNTEAFF
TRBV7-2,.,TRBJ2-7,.,TGTGCCAGCAGCCCGGAGAAAGGGACTCCACCCCAACCTTTCCACGAGCAGTACTTC,CASSPEKGTPPQPFHEQYF
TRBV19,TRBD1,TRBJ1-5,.,TGTGCCAGTAGTCCACGACAGGGAAATAGCAATCAGCCCCAGCATTTT,CASSPRQGNSNQPQHF
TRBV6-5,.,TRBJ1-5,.,TGTGCCAGCACCCAGGGAGGCAGTCAGCCCCAGCATTTT,CASTQGGSQPQHF
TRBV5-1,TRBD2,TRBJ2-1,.,TGCGCCAGCACACCCTGGAGGAGCGGGAGTAACAATGAGCAGTTCTTC,CASTPWRSGSNNEQFF
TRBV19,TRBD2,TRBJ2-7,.,TGTGCCAGTAGTATCGGGACTATCTACGAGCAGTACTTC,CASSIGTIYEQYF
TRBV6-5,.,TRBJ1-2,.,TGTGCCAGCAGGCCATGGCAATCGCACTATGGCTACACCTTC,CASRPWQSHYGYTF
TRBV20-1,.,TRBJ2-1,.,TGCAGTGCTAGAGCGGGTGAGCAGTTCTTC,CSARAGEQFF
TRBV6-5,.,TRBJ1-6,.,TGTGCCAGCAGTTACGCCCCTGCGAGTTCACCCCTCCACTTT,CASSYAPASSPLHF
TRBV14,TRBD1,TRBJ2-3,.,TGTGCCAGCAGCCAGGGGGACAGAGGGATCGTGGCGCAGTATTTT,CASSQGDRGIVAQYF
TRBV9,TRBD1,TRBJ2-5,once,TGTGCCAGCAGCGTAGATCCGGACAGGGGACCCCAGTACTTC,CASSVDPDRGPQYF
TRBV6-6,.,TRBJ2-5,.,TGTGCCAGCAGTTACGAGGGAATGAGAGAGACCCAGTACTTC,CASSYEGMRETQYF
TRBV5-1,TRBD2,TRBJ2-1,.,TGCGCCAGCAGCTCCACCGTTTTGGCGGGAGTAGGCGATGAGCAGTTCTTC,CASSSTVLAGVGDEQFF
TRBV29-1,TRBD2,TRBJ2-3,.,TGCAGCGTCCTACTACTAGCGGGGGGCCCTAGCACAGATACGCAGTATTTT,CSVLLLAGGPSTDTQYF
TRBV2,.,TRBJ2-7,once,TGTGCCAGCAGTGACAGAGCGGAGAGCTCCTACGAGCAGTACTTC,CASSDRAESSYEQYF
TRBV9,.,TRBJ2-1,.,TGTGCCAGCAGCGTGGGCGGGGGCCCCGACAATGAGCAGTTCTTC,CASSVGGGPDNEQFF
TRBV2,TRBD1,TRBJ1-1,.,TGTGCCAGCAGGGAGACAGGGGGCACTGAAGCTTTCTTT,CASRETGGTEAFF
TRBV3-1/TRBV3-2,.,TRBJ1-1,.,TGTGCCAGCAGCCAACCGACAGGAAACACTGAAGCTTTCTTT,CASSQPTGNTEAFF
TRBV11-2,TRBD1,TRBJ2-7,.,TGTGCCAGCAGCTCAACCGGGACAGGGGTCGAGCAGTACTTC,CASSSTGTGVEQYF
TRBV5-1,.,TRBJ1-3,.,TGCGCCAGCAGCTTGGGAGGCGGCGTCTCTGGAAACACCATATATTTT,CASSLGGGVSGNTIYF
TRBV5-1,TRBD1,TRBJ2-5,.,TGCGCCAGCAGCGGCCTAACGACAGGGGCGCAAGAGACCCAGTACTTC,CASSGLTTGAQETQYF